This T cell receptor beta chain derives from a study of CD8 T cells in ankylosing spondylitis. Germline V CDR1 and CDR2: DFQATT, SNEGSKA (reference sequence). The junction had 8 bases not matched to a gene; V was cut back by 0 bases and J by 0 bases. The CDR3 totals 18 residues. TCRdb independently ran MiXCR on the 5' RACE reads; one entry per CDR3 protein. The sample includes 350,000 to 450,000 distinct CDR3 sequences, roughly 20% of them seen just once. Sequenced material: blood, either unsorted or a sorted T cell fraction (not recorded which). The receptor comes from a male donor with ankylosing spondylitis or in good health (not recorded which). The chain carries TRBV20-1 and TRBJ2-1; 10 bases are a match to TRBD2. The CDR3 sequence is CSARDPTSGLSSYNEQFF. Written as DNA, the CDR3 is TGCAGTGCTAGAGATCCGACTAGCGGGCTCAGCTCCTACAATGAGCAGTTCTTC.